This T cell receptor beta chain comes out of a study of shared clonotypes between healthy human individuals. When replicate PCRs were run on sorted subsets, they used 150 to 200 ng DNA, some 30,000 T cell genomes. The data were produced by immunoSEQ multiplex PCR, yet TCRdb's version contains in-frame clones alone and is incomplete. This table has millions of clones, approximately 93% appearing once. The germline gives CDR1 MDHEN, CDR2 SYDVKM. V lost 2 bases, J lost 1 base, and 5 bases lay in between. This CDR3 is built from 13 residues. This TCR derives from a man aged 18 to 29 in good health. Some clones in this sample may be carry-over from other donors' samples. The V gene is TRBV28, the J gene TRBJ1-2; D is unresolved. The sequenced sample was naive CD4+ T cells from PBMCs. Subset: CD45RA+ positively selected. CDR3 amino acids: CASSLEDNYGYTF. CDR3 bases: TGTGCCAGCAGTTTAGAGGATAACTATGGCTACACCTTC.